This entry features one TCR beta chain sequence. As processed by the authors: Nucleated cell number was recorded as an estimate derived from reference gene primer amplification. TCRdb's copy holds only in-frame clones and misses some; the assay was immunoSEQ multiplex PCR. V and J calls and clone size are those listed in that table; D and trimming were worked out from the DNA. The sample consists of a few hundred thousand clones, about 87% of them appearing once. This specimen belongs to a study of blood T cell repertoires in COVID-19. Overall study: The United States, Italy and Spain were the sources of the acute and convalescent COVID-19 samples. PBMCs, B-cell-depleted T cells, or T cells were the source of the cDNA or gDNA that made up the material.

Per germline, CDR1 MNHEY and CDR2 SVGAGI. V shed 5 bases and J shed 0 bases, with 7 bases lying between them. This CDR3 has 13 amino acids. Sequenced material: peripheral blood. This sequence joins TRBV6-5 and TRBJ1-2; unclear D gene. This receptor was obtained from a woman aged 25 to 45 with COVID-19, enrolled during active disease. CDR3 loop: CASSLGANYGYTF. CDR3 bases: TGTGCCAGCAGTCTCGGAGCTAACTATGGCTACACCTTC.